One and the same sample provided the 15 T cell receptor beta chains below, sequenced in a study of low-dose radiotherapy and immunotherapy resistance in tumors. TRAV and TRBV primers primed cDNA for both TCRalpha and TCRbeta. Using a constant-region primer together with a V-primer adapter, TCRs were subjected to roughly 18 PCR cycles of amplification. TCRdb re-derived calls from the reads in MiXCR, one entry per CDR3 protein. This sample has tens of thousands of distinct CDR3 sequences, with approximately 22% found just once. Sample time point: after trial treatment. Stated treatment: LDRT plus nivolumab, ipilimumab, low-dose cyclophosphamide and aspirin (RACIN trial). The sample was PBMCs, taken after low-dose radiotherapy plus immunotherapy. These receptors were taken from a female donor with ovarian cancer.

This clonotype was detected many times. The V and J genes are TRBV28 and TRBJ2-2; tentative D call: TRBD2 (5 bases). Germline CDR1 is MDHEN and CDR2 is SYDVKM. CDR3 length equals 18 residues. V gave up 1 base and J gave up 4 bases, with 19 bases separating them. The CDR3 DNA follows: TGTGCCAGCAGTTTATTACCCTCCGGGGTGCTTAGCACCGGGGAGCTGTTTTTT. It is translated as CASSLLPSGVLSTGELFF. Using reference TRBV28 and TRBJ2-2 for the parts outside the CDR3, the full variable domain is DVKVTQSSRYLVKRTGEKVFLECVQDMDHENMFWYRQDPGLGLRLIYFSYDVKMKEKGDIPEGYSVSREKKERFSLILESASTNQTSMYLCASSLLPSGVLSTGELFFGEGSRLTVL.

With regard to this clonotype: A far larger clone is off by one base, so a read error is likely. The V and J genes are TRBV5-6 and TRBJ2-5; D remains ambiguous. Per germline, CDR1 SGHDT and CDR2 YYEEEE. The CDR3 spans 13 residues. V lost 4 bases and J lost 11, with 18 bases in between. The CDR3 protein is CASSPPVGREQYF. CDR3 coding DNA: TGTGCCAGCAGCCCTCCCGTCGGACGTGAGCAGTACTTC.

The table lists this clonotype with many counts. The chain carries TRBV6-2 or TRBV6-3 and TRBJ2-1, with TRBD2 matching 10 bases. CDR3 length: 15 residues. CDR1 and CDR2 (germline): MNHEY, SVGEGT. V lost 2 bases and J lost 3; bases outside the gene matches: 1. CDR3 sequence: CASSYKRGGYNEQFF. CDR3 in DNA: TGTGCCAGCAGTTACAAGCGGGGGGGCTACAATGAGCAGTTCTTC.

This clonotype was detected ten times or more. CDR3 residues: CASSKRQGQETQYF. As DNA, the CDR3 is TGTGCCAGCAGCAAACGACAGGGACAAGAGACCCAGTACTTC. The chain uses TRBV11-3 and TRBJ2-5; 7 bases are a match to TRBD1. The germline gives CDR1 SGHNT, CDR2 YENEEA. The CDR3 spans 14 residues. Unmatched junction bases numbered 5, after V lost 5 bases and J lost 2 bases.

This clonotype was seen at least ten times. The chain recombines TRBV7-3 with TRBJ2-3; 8 bases are shared with TRBD2. Germline CDR1 and CDR2: SGHTA and FQGTGA. The CDR3 is made up of 15 amino acids. The junction had 1 base not matched to a gene; V was cut back by 0 bases and J by 2 bases. The CDR3 is CASSLTRGATDTQYF. CDR3 coding DNA: TGTGCCAGCAGCTTAACGCGGGGGGCCACAGATACGCAGTATTTT. Filled out from reference TRBV7-3 and TRBJ2-3, the complete variable domain reads GAGVSQTPSNKVTEKGKYVELRCDPISGHTALYWYRQSLGQGPEFLIYFQGTGAADDSGLPNDRFFAVRPEGSVSTLKIQRTERGDSAVYLCASSLTRGATDTQYFGPGTRLTVL.

This clonotype came up many times. This chain uses TRBV18 with TRBJ1-1, with 8 bases lining up with TRBD1. Germline CDR1 and CDR2: KGHSH and LQKENI. The CDR3 extends over 14 amino acids. V lost 5 bases and J lost 1; bases outside the gene matches: 3. CDR3 protein: CASSADRANTEAFF. The DNA for the CDR3 is TGTGCCAGCTCAGCGGACAGGGCGAACACTGAAGCTTTCTTT.

This clonotype was observed at least ten times. The rearrangement links TRBV3-1 to TRBJ1-5; weak D call: TRBD1 (6 bases). The CDR3 contains 19 residues. The germline CDR1 and CDR2 sequences are LGHDT and YNNKEL (reference sequence). The germline V and J ends were trimmed by 4 bases and 0 bases, with 22 bases remaining between them. CDR3: CASSPQSRGGTHSNQPQHF. The CDR3 nucleotides read TGTGCCAGCAGCCCCCAATCAAGAGGCGGGACACATAGCAATCAGCCCCAGCATTTT.

The V call is TRBV9, the J call TRBJ2-3, with 7 bases matching TRBD2. The V gene's germline CDR1 is SGDLS and CDR2 YYNGEE. Trimming cost V 4 bases and J 0 bases; bases outside gene matches: 8. The CDR3 is 16 amino acids. The CDR3 sequence is CASSPLLARSTDTQYF. CDR3 coding DNA: TGTGCCAGCAGCCCTCTACTAGCGCGAAGCACAGATACGCAGTATTTT.

This clonotype was picked up many times. J is TRBJ2-3 and V is TRBV27; 7 bases are shared with TRBD1. Germline V gene lookup returns CDR1 MNHEY and CDR2 SMNVEV (reference sequence). With 4 bases clipped from V and 2 bases from J, the junction kept 6 bases outside the gene matches. The CDR3 has 15 amino acids. The CDR3 here is CASSYSGQHTDTQYF. The CDR3 DNA is TGTGCCAGCAGTTACTCGGGACAGCACACAGATACGCAGTATTTT.

Remarks on this clonotype: This probably arose from a read error, given a far larger clone one base away. V is TRBV6-8 and J is TRBJ1-1, with D hard to call. Germline CDR1 and CDR2: MNHGY and SAAAGT. The CDR3 is 16 amino acids. Trimming pared 6 bases from V and 5 bases from J, leaving 22 bases between. Here the CDR3 reads CASRNPLRGGGTEAFF. As DNA, the CDR3 is TGTGCCAGCAGGAACCCTTTAAGAGGAGGAGGGACTGAAGCTTTCTTT.

Details on this clonotype: A far larger clone is only one base removed, so a read error is likely. The rearrangement joins TRBV7-2 to TRBJ2-7; perhaps TRBD1 as D (6 bases). The CDR3 extends over 15 amino acids. Trimming left V 0 bases short and J 2 bases short, with 11 bases between. Germline CDR1 SGHTA, CDR2 FQGNSA. CDR3 sequence (DNA): TGTGCCAGCAGCTTAGCGGGGGCATCTACCTACGAGCAGTACTTC. Its translation is CASSLAGASTYEQYF. The variable domain in full, with the rest retrieved from reference TRBV7-2 and TRBJ2-7, is GAGVSQSPSNKVTEKGKDVELRCDPISGHTALYWYRQSLGQGLEFLIYFQGNSAPDKSGLPSDRFSAERTGGSVSTLTIQRTQQEDSAVYLCASSLAGASTYEQYFGPGTRLTVT.

In this sample, this clonotype turned up many times. The genes are TRBV5-1 and TRBJ2-7, with D hard to call. The V gene's germline CDR1 is SGHRS and CDR2 YFSETQ. The CDR3 runs to 13 residues. Trimming took 4 bases from V and 5 from J, leaving 13 bases between them. The chain's CDR3 is CASSRVLDNEQYF. The CDR3 DNA reads as TGCGCCAGCAGCCGTGTACTGGATAACGAGCAGTACTTC.

In its sample, this clonotype was seen many times. V usage is TRBV6-1 and J usage is TRBJ2-6; weak D call: TRBD1 (7 bases). CDR1 MNHNS and CDR2 SASEGT come from the germline V gene. V lost 3 bases and J lost 4, with 10 bases in between. The CDR3 extends over 15 amino acids. DNA of the CDR3: TGTGCCAGCAGTGAGGAGGGGGCCGGGGCCAACGTCCTGACTTTC. Protein sequence: CASSEEGAGANVLTF.

This clonotype was seen ten or more times. V gene TRBV6-2 or TRBV6-3 combines with J gene TRBJ2-7, with 7 bases identical to TRBD2. The CDR3 sequence is 18 residues long. With 0 bases clipped from V and 3 bases from J, the junction kept 14 bases outside the gene matches. CDR1 MNHEY and CDR2 SVGEGT come from the germline V gene. For the CDR3, the DNA is TGTGCCAGCAGTTACTCGCGGACTAGGTGGCTTCTCGGCTACGAGCAGTACTTC. Its protein product is CASSYSRTRWLLGYEQYF.

V gene TRBV6-8 combines with J gene TRBJ2-7, with D possibly called TRBD1 or TRBD2 (7 bases each). V was clipped by 5 bases and J by 2 bases, with 19 bases between them. Per germline, CDR1 MNHGY and CDR2 SAAAGT. The CDR3 has 16 amino acids. CDR3 coding DNA: TGTGCCAGCAGTCGGGGGAGGGGGACAGCGCCCTACGAGCAGTACTTC. It encodes CASSRGRGTAPYEQYF.